This T cell receptor beta chain was recorded in a study of T-cell memory formation after mild COVID-19. Findings of the study overall: There were some responding clones in pre-infection memory, which suggested that cross-reactive memory had joined. Clones that shrank (day 15 to 85) were balanced CD4/CD8, whereas later expanders leaned CD4+.

V shed 1 base and J 3 bases; nucleotides not matched to a gene: 6. This CDR3 has 16 residues. CDR1 is LGHNA and CDR2 is YNFKEQ in the germline V gene. TCRdb passed the 5' RACE reads through MiXCR, listing each CDR3 protein once. The sample holds hundreds of thousands of distinct CDR3 sequences, roughly an eighth seen once. On this clonotype: The antigen remains undetermined.

The sequencing sample was made of PBMCs or a T cell subset sorted from them (not recorded which). The chain employs TRBV4-2 and TRBJ2-3, with TRBD2 identical over 8 bases. This TCR derives from a young man who had mild COVID-19 (a few samples of this study predate the infection). Cell type and time point are not known. The CDR3 sequence: CASSQGWRGETDTQYF. The CDR3 DNA is TGTGCCAGCAGCCAAGGGTGGCGGGGGGAAACAGATACGCAGTATTTT.